A few counts support the clone carrying this TCR beta chain. Its target is not known. This entry is derived from a study of shared clonotypes between healthy human individuals. Overall study results and limits: A handful of donors shared about 5% of their naive CD4 clonotypes. It was only blood that was sampled, and tissue repertoires likely differ.

Only CD45RO-negative cells positively selected for CCR7 counted as naive CD8 cells, so terminally differentiated effector memory CD45RA+ cells were excluded. Every donor was a Caucasian adult from Nashville, Tennessee. The V gene end was trimmed by 10 bases and the J gene end by 4 bases; junction bases not matched to a gene: 12. Germline V gene lookup returns CDR1 MNHNS and CDR2 SASEGT. The CDR3 is 14 amino acids. Libraries were prepared by immunoSEQ multiplex PCR; TCRdb keeps only in-frame clonotypes and omits some of them. The sample holds about 2 million clones, about 95% seen once. The source material was naive CD8+ T cells sorted from blood. The TCR sequence derives from a young man in good health. The rearrangement links TRBV6-1 to TRBJ1-2, with 7 positions matching TRBD1. CDR3 coding DNA: TGTGCCACCAACCCTTGGGACAGTAGCTATGGCTACACCTTC. This sequence encodes CATNPWDSSYGYTF.